The entry below gives a single TCR beta chain sequence along with its context. Clones were sequenced by immunoSEQ multiplex PCR, and TCRdb holds only the in-frame ones, with some missing. The repertoire has about 300,000 clones, 89% of them found once; the top ten carry less than 2%. This sample was taken from a study of blood T cell repertoires in COVID-19. The germline V gene has CDR1 MNHNS and CDR2 SASEGT. The V end lost 0 bases, the J end lost 8 bases, and 11 bases lay between the germline ends. CDR3 length: 14 amino acids. Input material: peripheral blood. The clonotype comes from a woman under 40 with COVID-19, enrolled during active disease. This chain uses TRBV6-1 with TRBJ1-5; weak D call: TRBD1 (5 bases). The CDR3 sequence is CASSEAGGGEPQHF. The CDR3 DNA reads TGTGCCAGCAGTGAAGCGGGGGGTGGGGAGCCCCAGCATTTT.